This entry is about one TCR beta chain. What it recognizes is unknown. One junction end does not reproduce the germline sequence, and a read error may be involved. Using a J-beta primer mix together with a sample-barcoded 5' primer, a second PCR was run for roughly 6 to 12 cycles. A tag from a template-switch adaptor with 12 random nucleotides marked each cDNA molecule. A single record per CDR3 protein comes from TCRdb applying MiXCR to the 5' RACE reads. The table has 1.5 million to 2 million distinct CDR3 sequences, around 48% seen once. These data are taken from a study of blood T cells in healthy people across ages. Study-wide results and caveats: Comparison with aged donors showed that long-lived donors had more naive CD4+ cells and higher diversity.

The CDR3 has 13 residues. Per the germline V gene, CDR1 is MNHEY and CDR2 is SVGAGI. The source is a middle-aged woman in good health. The sequencing sample was made of blood. V and J are TRBV6-5 and TRBJ1-1; unclear D gene. CDR3 residues: CASSDSGDTEAFF. CDR3 sequence (DNA): TGTGCCAGCAGTGACTCGGGTGACACTGAAGCTTTCTTT.